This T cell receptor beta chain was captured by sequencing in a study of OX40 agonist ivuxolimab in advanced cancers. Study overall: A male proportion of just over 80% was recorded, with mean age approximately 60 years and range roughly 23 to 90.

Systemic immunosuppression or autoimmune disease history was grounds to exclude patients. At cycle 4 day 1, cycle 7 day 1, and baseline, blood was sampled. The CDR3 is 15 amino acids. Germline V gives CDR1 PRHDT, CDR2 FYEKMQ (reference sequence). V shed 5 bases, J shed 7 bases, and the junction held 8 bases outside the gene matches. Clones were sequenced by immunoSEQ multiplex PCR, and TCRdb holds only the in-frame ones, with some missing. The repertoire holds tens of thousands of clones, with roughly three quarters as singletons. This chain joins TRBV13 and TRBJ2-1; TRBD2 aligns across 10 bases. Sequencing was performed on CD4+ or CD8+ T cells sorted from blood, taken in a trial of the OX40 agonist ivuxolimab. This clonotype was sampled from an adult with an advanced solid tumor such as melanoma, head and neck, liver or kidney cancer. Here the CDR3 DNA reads TGTGCCAGCAGCAAAATGGGACTAGCGTGGAATGAGCAGTTCTTC. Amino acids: CASSKMGLAWNEQFF.